The present T cell receptor (beta chain) was sequenced within a study of blood T cell repertoires in COVID-19. Here immunoSEQ multiplex PCR was the method, and the copy in TCRdb shows in-frame clones only, minus some. Here the sample spans around 100,000 clones, 80% to 90% being singletons. CDR1 and CDR2 (germline): MDHEN, SYDVKM. This CDR3 is 15 amino acids long. J was trimmed by 1 base and V by 4 bases; bases with no gene match: 4. V usage is TRBV28 and J usage is TRBJ2-3, with TRBD2 matching 8 bases. The TCR originated in a woman between 55 and 75 years old with acute or convalescent COVID-19. Sequenced sample: peripheral blood. CDR3 in amino acids: CASSSAGDRTDTQYF. CDR3 nucleotide sequence: TGTGCCAGCAGTTCAGCGGGAGATCGCACAGATACGCAGTATTTT.